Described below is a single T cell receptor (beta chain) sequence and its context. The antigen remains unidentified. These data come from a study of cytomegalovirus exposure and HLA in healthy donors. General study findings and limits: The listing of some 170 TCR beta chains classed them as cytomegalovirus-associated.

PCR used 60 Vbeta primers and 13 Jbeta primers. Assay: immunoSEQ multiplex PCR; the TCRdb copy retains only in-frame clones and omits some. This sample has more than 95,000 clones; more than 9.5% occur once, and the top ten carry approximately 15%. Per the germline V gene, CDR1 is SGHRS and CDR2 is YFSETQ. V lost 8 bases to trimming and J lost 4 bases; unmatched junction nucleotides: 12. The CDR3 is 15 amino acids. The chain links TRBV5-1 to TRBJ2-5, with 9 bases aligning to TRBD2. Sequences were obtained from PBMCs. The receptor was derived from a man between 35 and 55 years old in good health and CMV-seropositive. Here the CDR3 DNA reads TGCGCCAGTTTAGCGGGAGTCGGGAGCGGAGAGACCCAGTACTTC. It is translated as CASLAGVGSGETQYF.